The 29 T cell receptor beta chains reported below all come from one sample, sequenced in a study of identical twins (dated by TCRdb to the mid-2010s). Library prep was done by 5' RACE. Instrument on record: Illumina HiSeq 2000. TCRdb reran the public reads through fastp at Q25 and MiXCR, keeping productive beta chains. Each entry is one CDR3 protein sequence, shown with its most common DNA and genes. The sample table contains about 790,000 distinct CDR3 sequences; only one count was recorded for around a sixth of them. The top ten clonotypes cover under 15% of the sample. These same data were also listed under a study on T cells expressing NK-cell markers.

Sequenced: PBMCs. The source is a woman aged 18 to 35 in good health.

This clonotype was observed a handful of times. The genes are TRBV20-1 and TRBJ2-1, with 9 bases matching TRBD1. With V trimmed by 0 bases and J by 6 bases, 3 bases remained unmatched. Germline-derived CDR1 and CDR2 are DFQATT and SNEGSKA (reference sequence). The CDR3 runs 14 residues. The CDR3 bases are TGCAGTGCTAGAGATGGGACAGGGACCAATGAGCAGTTCTTC. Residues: CSARDGTGTNEQFF.

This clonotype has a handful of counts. DNA of the CDR3: TGTGCCAGCAGGGGAGGACGGAGGAACACTGAAGCTTTCTTT. It codes for CASRGGRRNTEAFF. The chain combines TRBV12-3 or TRBV12-4 with TRBJ1-1; no clear D gene. The length of the CDR3 is 14 residues. V lost 6 bases and J 1 base, leaving 12 bases between the germline ends.

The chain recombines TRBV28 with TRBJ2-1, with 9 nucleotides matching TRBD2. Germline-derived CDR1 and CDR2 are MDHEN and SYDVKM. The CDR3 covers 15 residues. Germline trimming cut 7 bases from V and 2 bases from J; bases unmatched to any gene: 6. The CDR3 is CASKNGGGAYNEQFF. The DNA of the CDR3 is TGTGCCAGCAAAAACGGCGGGGGGGCCTACAATGAGCAGTTCTTC.

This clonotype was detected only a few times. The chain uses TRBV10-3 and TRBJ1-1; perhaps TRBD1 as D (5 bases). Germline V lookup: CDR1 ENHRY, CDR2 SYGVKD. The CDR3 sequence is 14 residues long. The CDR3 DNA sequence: TGTGCGGTCCACCCGGGACCGCTGAACACTGAAGCTTTCTTT. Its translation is CAVHPGPLNTEAFF.

CDR3 nucleotide sequence: TGTGCCAGCAGCTTAGGAGGGATAAAGGGGCCGCCCTACAATGAGCAGTTCTTC. Amino acid sequence: CASSLGGIKGPPYNEQFF. V is TRBV11-1 and J is TRBJ2-1; the D gene could be TRBD1 or TRBD2 (5 bases each). V was shortened by 1 base and J by 2 bases, with 18 bases between the two germline ends. The CDR3 is made up of 18 amino acids. Germline CDR1 is SGHAT and CDR2 is FQDESV (reference sequence). Full variable domain (remainder filled in from reference TRBV11-1 and TRBJ2-1): EAEVAQSPRYKITEKSQAVAFWCDPISGHATLYWYRQILGQGPELLVQFQDESVVDDSQLPKDRFSAERLKGVDSTLKIQPAELGDSAMYLCASSLGGIKGPPYNEQFFGPGTRLTVL.

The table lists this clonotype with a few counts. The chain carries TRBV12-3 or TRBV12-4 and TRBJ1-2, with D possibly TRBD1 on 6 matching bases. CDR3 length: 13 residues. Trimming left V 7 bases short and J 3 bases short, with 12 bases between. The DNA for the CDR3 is TGTGCCAGCACCCTACAGGGTCACTATGGCTACACCTTC. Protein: CASTLQGHYGYTF.

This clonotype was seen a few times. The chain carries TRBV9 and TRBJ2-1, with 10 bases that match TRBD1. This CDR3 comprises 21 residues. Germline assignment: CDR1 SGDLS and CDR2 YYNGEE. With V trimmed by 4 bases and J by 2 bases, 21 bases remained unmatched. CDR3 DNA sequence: TGTGCCAGCAGCCCACACCCCAGAAGCCGGACAGGGGGGGGGCCCTACAATGAGCAGTTCTTC. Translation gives CASSPHPRSRTGGGPYNEQFF. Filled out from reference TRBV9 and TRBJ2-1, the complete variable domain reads DSGVTQTPKHLITATGQRVTLRCSPRSGDLSVYWYQQSLDQGLQFLIQYYNGEERAKGNILERFSAQQFPDLHSELNLSSLELGDSALYFCASSPHPRSRTGGGPYNEQFFGPGTRLTVL.

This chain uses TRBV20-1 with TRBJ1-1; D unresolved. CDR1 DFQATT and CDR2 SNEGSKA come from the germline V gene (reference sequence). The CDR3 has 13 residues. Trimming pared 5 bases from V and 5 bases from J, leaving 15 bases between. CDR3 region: CSAGLAGGTEAFF. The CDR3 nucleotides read TGCAGTGCTGGGCTCGCTGGCGGGACTGAAGCTTTCTTT.

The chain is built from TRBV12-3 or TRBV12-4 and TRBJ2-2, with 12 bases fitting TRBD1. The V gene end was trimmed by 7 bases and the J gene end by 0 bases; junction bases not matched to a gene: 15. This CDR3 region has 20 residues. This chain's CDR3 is CASTKGQGAINPANTGELFF. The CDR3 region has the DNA TGTGCCAGCACCAAGGGACAGGGGGCGATTAACCCGGCGAACACCGGGGAGCTGTTTTTT.

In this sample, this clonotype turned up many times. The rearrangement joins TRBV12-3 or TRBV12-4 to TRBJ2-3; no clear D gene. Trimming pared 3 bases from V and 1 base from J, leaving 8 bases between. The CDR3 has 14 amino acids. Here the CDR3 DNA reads TGTGCCAGCAGTTTGCGCCTGGGCACAGATACGCAGTATTTT. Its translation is CASSLRLGTDTQYF.

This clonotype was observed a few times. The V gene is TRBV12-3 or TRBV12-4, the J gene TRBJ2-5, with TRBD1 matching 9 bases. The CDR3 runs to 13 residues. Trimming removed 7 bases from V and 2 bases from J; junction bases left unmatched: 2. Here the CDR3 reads CASNGQGQETQYF. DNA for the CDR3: TGTGCCAGCAACGGACAGGGGCAAGAGACCCAGTACTTC.

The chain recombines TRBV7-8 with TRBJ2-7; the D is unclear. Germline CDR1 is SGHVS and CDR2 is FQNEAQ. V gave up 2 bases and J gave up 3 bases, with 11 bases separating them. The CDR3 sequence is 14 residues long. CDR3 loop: CASSLPESVYEQYF. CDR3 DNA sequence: TGTGCCAGCAGCTTACCCGAAAGCGTCTACGAGCAGTACTTC.

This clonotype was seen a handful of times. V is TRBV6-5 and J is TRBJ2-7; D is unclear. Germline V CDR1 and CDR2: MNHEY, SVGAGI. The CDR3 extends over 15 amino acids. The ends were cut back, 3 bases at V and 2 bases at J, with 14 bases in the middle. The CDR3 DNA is TGTGCCAGCAGTTATATACGTAACTTCACCTACGAGCAGTACTTC. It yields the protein CASSYIRNFTYEQYF.

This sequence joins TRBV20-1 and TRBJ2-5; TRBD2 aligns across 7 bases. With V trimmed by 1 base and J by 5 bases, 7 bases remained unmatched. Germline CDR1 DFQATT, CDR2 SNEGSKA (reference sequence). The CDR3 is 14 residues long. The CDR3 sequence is CSARVGGSGETQYF. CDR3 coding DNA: TGCAGTGCTAGAGTGGGGGGGTCCGGGGAGACCCAGTACTTC.

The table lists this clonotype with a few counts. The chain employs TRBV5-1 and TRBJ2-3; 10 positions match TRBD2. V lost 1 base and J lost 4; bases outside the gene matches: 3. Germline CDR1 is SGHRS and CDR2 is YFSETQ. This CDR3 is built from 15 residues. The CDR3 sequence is CASSLSSGGPDTQYF. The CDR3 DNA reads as TGCGCCAGCAGCTTGTCTAGCGGGGGACCAGATACGCAGTATTTT.

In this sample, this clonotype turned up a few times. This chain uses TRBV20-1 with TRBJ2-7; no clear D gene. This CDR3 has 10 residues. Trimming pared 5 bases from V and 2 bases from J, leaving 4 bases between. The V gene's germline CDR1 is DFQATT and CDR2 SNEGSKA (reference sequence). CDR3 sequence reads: CSAYTYEQYF. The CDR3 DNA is TGCAGTGCTTATACCTACGAGCAGTACTTC.

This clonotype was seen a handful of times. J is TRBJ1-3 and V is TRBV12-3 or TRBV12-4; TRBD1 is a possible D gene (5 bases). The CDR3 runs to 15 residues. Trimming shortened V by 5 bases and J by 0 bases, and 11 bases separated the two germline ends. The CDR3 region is CASSRTGDSGNTIYF. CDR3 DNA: TGTGCCAGCAGTCGAACAGGAGACTCTGGAAACACCATATATTTT.

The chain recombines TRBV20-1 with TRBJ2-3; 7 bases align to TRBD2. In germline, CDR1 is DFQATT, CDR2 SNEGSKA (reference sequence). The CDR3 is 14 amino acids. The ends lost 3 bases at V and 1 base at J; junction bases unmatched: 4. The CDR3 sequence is CSARAREGTDTQYF. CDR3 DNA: TGCAGTGCTAGGGCTCGGGAGGGCACAGATACGCAGTATTTT.

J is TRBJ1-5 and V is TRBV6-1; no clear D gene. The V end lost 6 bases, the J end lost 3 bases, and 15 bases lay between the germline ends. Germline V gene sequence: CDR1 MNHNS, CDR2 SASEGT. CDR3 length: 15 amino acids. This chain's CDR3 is CASRRWTGDNQPQHF. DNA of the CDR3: TGTGCCAGCAGACGATGGACCGGGGACAATCAGCCCCAGCATTTT.

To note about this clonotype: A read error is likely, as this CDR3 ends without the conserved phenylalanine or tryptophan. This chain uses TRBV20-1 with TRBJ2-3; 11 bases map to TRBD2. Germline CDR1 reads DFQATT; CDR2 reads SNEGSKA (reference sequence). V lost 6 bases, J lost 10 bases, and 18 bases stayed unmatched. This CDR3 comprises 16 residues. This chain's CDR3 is CSAQSGLAGFPPAQYL. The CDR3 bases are TGCAGTGCCCAATCAGGACTAGCGGGCTTCCCGCCAGCGCAGTATCTT.

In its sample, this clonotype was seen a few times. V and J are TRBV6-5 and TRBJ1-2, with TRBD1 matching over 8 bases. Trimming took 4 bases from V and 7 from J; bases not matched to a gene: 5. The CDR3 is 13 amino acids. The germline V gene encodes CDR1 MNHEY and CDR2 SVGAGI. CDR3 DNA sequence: TGTGCCAGCAGTTTCACAGGGGGAGGTGGCTACACCTTC. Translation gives CASSFTGGGGYTF.

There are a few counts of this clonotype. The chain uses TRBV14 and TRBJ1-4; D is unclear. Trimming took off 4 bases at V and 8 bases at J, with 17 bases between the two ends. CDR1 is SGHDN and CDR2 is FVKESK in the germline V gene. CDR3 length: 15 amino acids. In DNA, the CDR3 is TGTGCCAGCAGCCGTTTTGCACGGTCGATGGAAAAACTGTTTTTT. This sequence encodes CASSRFARSMEKLFF.

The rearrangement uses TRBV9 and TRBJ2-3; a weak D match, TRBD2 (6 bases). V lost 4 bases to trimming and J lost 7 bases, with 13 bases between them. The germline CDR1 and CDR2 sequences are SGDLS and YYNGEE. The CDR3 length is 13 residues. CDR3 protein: CASSSSTRNTQYF. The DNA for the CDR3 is TGTGCCAGCAGCTCCTCGACTAGAAATACGCAGTATTTT.

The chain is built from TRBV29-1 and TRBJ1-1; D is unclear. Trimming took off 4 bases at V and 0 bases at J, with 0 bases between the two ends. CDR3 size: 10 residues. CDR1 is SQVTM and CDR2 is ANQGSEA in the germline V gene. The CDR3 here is CSVVNTEAFF. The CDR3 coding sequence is TGCAGCGTTGTGAACACTGAAGCTTTCTTT.

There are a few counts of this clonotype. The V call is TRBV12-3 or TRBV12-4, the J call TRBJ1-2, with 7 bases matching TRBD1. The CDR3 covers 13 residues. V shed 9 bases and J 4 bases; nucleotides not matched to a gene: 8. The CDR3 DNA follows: TGTGCCAGTGCAGGGGGGGAACTCTATGGCTACACCTTC. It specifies CASAGGELYGYTF.

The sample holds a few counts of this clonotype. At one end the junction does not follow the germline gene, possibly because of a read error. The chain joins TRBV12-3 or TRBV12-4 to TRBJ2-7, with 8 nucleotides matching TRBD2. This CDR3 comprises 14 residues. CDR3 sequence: CASRLAGRPGEQYF. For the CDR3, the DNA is TGTGCCAGCAGGTTAGCGGGAAGGCCGGGGGAGCAGTACTTC.

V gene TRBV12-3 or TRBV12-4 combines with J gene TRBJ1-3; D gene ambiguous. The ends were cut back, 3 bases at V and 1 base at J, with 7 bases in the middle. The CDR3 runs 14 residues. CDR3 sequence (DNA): TGTGCCAGCAGTTTCGCGCTATCTGGAAACACCATATATTTT. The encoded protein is CASSFALSGNTIYF.

CDR3 sequence reads: CASSLYQPMQETQYF. The CDR3 DNA reads as TGTGCCAGCAGCTTATATCAACCGATGCAAGAGACCCAGTACTTC. This chain links TRBV7-8 with TRBJ2-5; D unclear. Trimming shortened V by 2 bases and J by 2 bases, and 12 bases separated the two germline ends. The CDR3 has 15 amino acids. CDR1 SGHVS and CDR2 FQNEAQ come from the germline V gene.

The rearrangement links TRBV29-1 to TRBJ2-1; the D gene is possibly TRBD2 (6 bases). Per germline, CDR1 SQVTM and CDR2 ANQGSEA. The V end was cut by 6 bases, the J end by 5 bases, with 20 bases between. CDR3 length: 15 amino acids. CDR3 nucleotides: TGCAGCGTGGCAGATTCGCGGGACGGCGACAATGAGCAGTTCTTC. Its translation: CSVADSRDGDNEQFF.